This T cell receptor beta chain is from a study of T cells in Graves' hyperthyroidism and ophthalmopathy. Amplification targeted TCR beta CDR3 regions from RNA transcripts. The HTBI set primed first-round TCR CDR3 RT-PCR. From the multiplex PCR reads, TCRdb called clonotypes with MiXCR, one entry per CDR3 protein. The repertoire holds hundreds of thousands of distinct CDR3 sequences, with 25% as singletons. This clonotype appeared many times. This CDR3 region has 16 residues. The V and J ends lost 7 bases and 2 bases, in that order; junction bases with no gene match: 13. In germline, CDR1 is KGHDR, CDR2 SFDVKD.

The sample taken for sequencing was blood. The origin of this receptor is a man aged 35-49 years with Graves' hyperthyroidism that later progressed to Graves' ophthalmopathy. The V gene is TRBV24-1, the J gene TRBJ2-7; TRBD1 matches at 7 bases. The CDR3: CATSAATGTEPYEQYF. For the CDR3, the DNA is TGTGCCACCAGCGCTGCGACTGGGACAGAACCCTACGAGCAGTACTTC.